Listed below are T cell receptor beta chains from one sample, sequenced in a study of T cell responses to AZD1222 COVID-19 vaccine. TCRdb's copy holds only in-frame clones and misses some; the assay was immunoSEQ multiplex PCR. The sample includes roughly 180,000 clones, 90% seen only once; the top ten take roughly 2.8%. The sequenced sample was peripheral blood, obtained on day 0 of AZD1222 vaccination. These receptors were taken from an adult in good health. CDR3s include the opening cysteine and the closing phenylalanine or tryptophan. The D gene is left open where the match is weak. Clone size, where shown, is once, few, many, or a class for clones that have expanded.

clone_size j_call d_call cdr3_length v_call cdr3_aa cdr3_nt
- TRBJ1-2 - 14 TRBV6-1 CASSEAGSGYGYTF TGTGCCAGCAGTGAAGCAGGGTCGGGCTATGGCTACACCTTC
- TRBJ1-5 - 12 TRBV12-5 CASGLVGGTQHF TGTGCTAGTGGTTTGGTGGGGGGGACCCAGCATTTT
- TRBJ2-1 - 14 TRBV11-3 CASSSESSYNEQFF TGTGCCAGCAGCTCCGAAAGCTCCTACAATGAGCAGTTCTTC
- TRBJ1-2 - 13 TRBV29-1 CSVEPAANYGYTF TGCAGCGTTGAGCCCGCCGCTAACTATGGCTACACCTTC
- TRBJ2-5 - 13 TRBV7-3 CASSLTSSETQYF TGTGCCAGCAGCTTAACTAGCAGCGAGACCCAGTACTTC
few TRBJ2-1 TRBD2 12 TRBV6-2/TRBV6-3 CASSSSGNEQFF TGTGCCAGCAGTTCTAGCGGCAATGAGCAGTTCTTC
- TRBJ1-5 - 15 TRBV11-2 CASSTTFDGNQPQHF TGTGCCAGCAGCACTACCTTCGACGGCAACCAGCCCCAGCATTTT
- TRBJ2-3 TRBD1 16 TRBV5-6 CASSTGGFGSTDTQYF TGTGCCAGCTCCACAGGGGGCTTTGGTAGCACAGATACGCAGTATTTT
- TRBJ2-1 TRBD2 15 TRBV6-4 CASSVGGGAHNEQFF TGTGCCAGCAGTGTAGGCGGGGGGGCCCACAATGAGCAGTTCTTC
once TRBJ2-1 - 16 TRBV15 CATSRDRGVSDNEQFF TGTGCCACCAGCAGAGATAGGGGGGTCAGCGACAATGAGCAGTTCTTC
- TRBJ1-5 - 14 TRBV19 CASRRVATNQPQHF TGTGCCAGCCGTCGAGTCGCAACGAATCAGCCCCAGCATTTT
once TRBJ1-6 - 14 TRBV2 CASREGRTNSPLHF TGTGCCAGCAGGGAAGGACGGACCAATTCACCCCTCCACTTT
few TRBJ2-5 TRBD2 16 TRBV9 CASSGLAGGHQETQYF TGTGCCAGCAGCGGGCTAGCGGGGGGGCACCAAGAGACCCAGTACTTC
- TRBJ2-5 TRBD2 16 TRBV9 CASSHAKAGGPETQYF TGTGCCAGCAGCCACGCAAAGGCGGGGGGGCCGGAGACCCAGTACTTC
- TRBJ1-2 TRBD1 17 TRBV5-4 CASSLGQGAQSIYGYTF TGTGCCAGCAGCTTGGGACAGGGGGCGCAAAGCATCTATGGCTACACCTTC
- TRBJ2-5 TRBD2 18 TRBV4-3 CASSQDPAGGGAGETQYF TGCGCCAGCAGCCAAGATCCCGCTGGCGGGGGGGCGGGAGAGACCCAGTACTTC
few TRBJ1-2 TRBD1 15 TRBV27 CASSPPGQGVYGYTF TGTGCCAGCAGTCCACCGGGACAGGGGGTCTATGGCTACACCTTC
- TRBJ2-7 TRBD1 12 TRBV29-1 CSVEGQYYEQYF TGCAGCGTTGAGGGACAGTACTACGAGCAGTACTTC
- TRBJ2-3 - 11 TRBV20-1 CSAEIADTQYF TGCAGTGCCGAAATTGCTGATACGCAGTATTTT
- TRBJ1-1 - 15 TRBV28 CASHVVGREGTEAFF TGTGCCAGCCATGTTGTGGGCAGGGAGGGCACTGAAGCTTTCTTT
- TRBJ1-5 - 13 TRBV29-1 CSVGSDRRQPQHF TGCAGCGTTGGCTCGGACAGACGCCAGCCCCAGCATTTT
few TRBJ1-5 - 17 TRBV30 CAWSVREATLGNQPQHF TGTGCCTGGAGTGTTAGGGAGGCAACTTTGGGTAATCAGCCCCAGCATTTT
- TRBJ2-5 TRBD1 14 TRBV15 CATSRQGAGETQYF TGTGCCACCAGCAGGCAGGGGGCCGGCGAGACCCAGTACTTC
- TRBJ1-2 - 14 TRBV5-5 CASSLSEDVGGYTF TGTGCCAGCAGCTTGTCCGAGGATGTGGGCGGCTACACCTTC
- TRBJ2-3 - 15 TRBV5-4 CASSAKLGATDTQYF TGTGCCAGCAGCGCGAAGTTGGGGGCCACAGATACGCAGTATTTT
- TRBJ2-7 TRBD2 15 TRBV27 CASSLTSGGAGEQYF TGTGCCAGCAGTTTAACTAGCGGGGGGGCTGGGGAGCAGTACTTC
once TRBJ1-2 - 15 TRBV10-3 CAIRAYRVANYGYTF TGTGCCATCAGGGCATACAGGGTGGCTAACTATGGCTACACCTTC
- TRBJ2-5 - 13 TRBV30 CAWSTRGRETQYF TGTGCCTGGAGTACGCGGGGGCGAGAGACCCAGTACTTC
- TRBJ2-7 TRBD1 15 TRBV28 CASSARGQGPVGQYF TGTGCCAGCAGTGCCCGGGGACAGGGACCTGTGGGGCAGTACTTC
- TRBJ1-5 - 17 TRBV11-3 CASSLDQGQRGNQPQHF TGTGCCAGCAGCTTAGATCAAGGGCAGAGGGGCAATCAGCCCCAGCATTTT
- TRBJ1-5 - 15 TRBV9 CASSVGSRAGQPQHF TGTGCCAGCAGCGTAGGCTCTAGGGCGGGTCAGCCCCAGCATTTT
- TRBJ2-7 TRBD1 12 TRBV29-1 CSVRTGAYEQYF TGCAGCGTTCGGACAGGGGCCTACGAGCAGTACTTC
- TRBJ1-2 - 14 TRBV7-3 CASSSGTSVYGYTF TGTGCCAGCAGCTCCGGGACATCGGTCTATGGCTACACCTTC
once TRBJ2-5 - 16 TRBV18 CASSPQALEGRETQYF TGTGCCAGCTCACCACAAGCGCTGGAGGGACGAGAGACCCAGTACTTC
few TRBJ1-4 - 17 TRBV5-5 CASIPSAGQTTNEKLFF TGTGCCAGCATCCCTAGCGCCGGACAGACAACTAATGAAAAACTGTTTTTT
- TRBJ2-2 TRBD1 16 TRBV27 CASSLLGTGKFGELFF TGTGCCAGCAGTTTATTAGGGACAGGGAAGTTCGGGGAGCTGTTTTTT
- TRBJ1-1 TRBD1 15 TRBV5-5 CASSLGQGRATEAFF TGTGCCAGCAGCCTGGGACAGGGTAGAGCCACTGAAGCTTTCTTT
- TRBJ2-3 - 13 TRBV3-1/TRBV3-2 CASSPPGIDTQYF TGTGCCAGCAGCCCCCCGGGTATAGATACGCAGTATTTT
once TRBJ2-5 TRBD2 16 TRBV24-1 CATSDSSGGARETQYF TGTGCCACCAGTGATTCTAGCGGGGGGGCTCGAGAGACCCAGTACTTC
- TRBJ1-6 TRBD1 14 TRBV19 CASSPVRGPSPLHF TGTGCCAGTAGTCCCGTCAGGGGGCCTTCACCCCTCCACTTT
- TRBJ1-1 - 13 TRBV28 CASMGQMNTEAFF TGTGCCAGCATGGGGCAGATGAACACTGAAGCTTTCTTT
- TRBJ1-1 - 14 TRBV10-3 CAISQQGLNTEAFF TGTGCCATCAGCCAACAGGGACTGAACACTGAAGCTTTCTTT
- TRBJ2-7 - 12 TRBV25-1 CASSELGHEQYF TGTGCCAGCAGTGAATTGGGGCACGAGCAGTACTTC
- TRBJ1-2 - 11 TRBV7-6 CASSFAGGYTF TGTGCCAGCAGCTTCGCCGGTGGCTACACCTTC
- TRBJ1-1 - 11 TRBV10-1 CASRFQWEAFF TGCGCCAGCAGATTTCAGTGGGAAGCTTTCTTT
- TRBJ1-2 - 14 TRBV6-6 CASSYSGQDYGYTF TGTGCCAGCAGTTACTCAGGGCAGGACTATGGCTACACCTTC
- TRBJ2-2 TRBD1 15 TRBV5-4 CASRDWTGDTGELFF TGTGCCAGCAGGGACTGGACAGGCGACACCGGGGAGCTGTTTTTT
- TRBJ1-5 - 16 TRBV18 CASSSAGLYGNQPQHF TGTGCCAGCTCCTCGGCGGGGCTATACGGCAATCAGCCCCAGCATTTT